Shown below are 32 T cell receptor beta chains from a single sample sequenced in a study of blood T cell repertoires in COVID-19 (dated by TCRdb to the early 2020s). Libraries were constructed by the immunoSEQ multiplex PCR assay. TCRdb's version of the immuneACCESS table is confined to in-frame rearrangements and falls short of the full clone set. An unresolved V gene accounts for under half of the shortfall where checked; the remainder is of unknown origin. In all, the sample holds 95,000 to 150,000 clones, and about 83% of those were seen once. The ten largest make up roughly 10% of the sample. The sequencing sample was made of peripheral blood. Source of these receptors: a man aged 55 to 69 with acute or convalescent COVID-19.

The chain employs TRBV7-2 and TRBJ1-5, with D possibly matching TRBD1 (6 bases). CDR3 length: 14 residues. Germline CDR1 and CDR2: SGHTA and FQGNSA. V lost 2 bases and J lost 4, with 9 bases in between. CDR3 nucleotide sequence: TGTGCCAGCAGCTTATTGGGGGCGAATCAGCCCCAGCATTTT. Its protein is CASSLLGANQPQHF.

J is TRBJ2-2 and V is TRBV24-1, with TRBD2 identical over 11 bases. The V segment lost 3 bases and the J segment 5 bases; nucleotides outside the gene matches: 10. The germline CDR1 and CDR2 sequences are KGHDR and SFDVKD. The CDR3 is made up of 18 amino acids. The CDR3 is CATSDPSSGRTETGELFF. DNA for the CDR3: TGTGCCACCAGTGATCCCTCTAGCGGGAGGACGGAAACCGGGGAGCTGTTTTTT.

The chain's CDR3 is CASSYSGHQKGEQYF. The CDR3 DNA is TGTGCCAGCAGCTATTCGGGACACCAGAAGGGTGAGCAGTACTTC. V and J are TRBV11-2 and TRBJ2-7; maybe TRBD1 (6 bases). CDR1 is SGHAT and CDR2 is FQNNGV in the germline V gene. The germline V and J ends were trimmed by 4 bases and 7 bases, with 20 bases remaining between them. The CDR3 is 15 amino acids.

The V and J genes are TRBV28 and TRBJ1-2; 8 bases line up with TRBD1. Unmatched junction bases numbered 3, after V lost 2 bases and J lost 4 bases. Germline assignment: CDR1 MDHEN and CDR2 SYDVKM. The CDR3 is made up of 14 amino acids. The CDR3 spells CASSLPDRAYGYTF. The CDR3 region has the DNA TGTGCCAGCAGTTTACCGGACAGGGCCTATGGCTACACCTTC.

The gene calls are TRBV5-1 and TRBJ1-1; D is unclear. Germline CDR1 SGHRS, CDR2 YFSETQ. The germline V and J ends were trimmed by 4 bases and 2 bases, with 9 bases remaining between them. The CDR3 sequence is 13 residues long. For the CDR3, the DNA is TGCGCCAGCAGCGAACAACCAAACACTGAAGCTTTCTTT. It yields the protein CASSEQPNTEAFF.

J is TRBJ2-2 and V is TRBV2, with TRBD2 matching over 11 bases. Losses at the gene ends were 7 bases for V and 2 bases for J; bases not matched to a gene: 6. Per the germline V gene, CDR1 is SNHLY and CDR2 is FYNNEI. The CDR3 sequence is 16 residues long. CDR3 nucleotide sequence: TGTGCCAGCATGTGGGGACTAGCGGCTAACACCGGGGAGCTGTTTTTT. It translates to CASMWGLAANTGELFF.

This rearrangement joins TRBV28 to TRBJ2-7, with D unresolved. Trimming took 8 bases from V and 7 from J, leaving 21 bases between them. Looked up from germline, CDR1 is MDHEN and CDR2 is SYDVKM. The CDR3 has 14 amino acids. CDR3 loop: CASSQPHERREQYF. The DNA of the CDR3 is TGTGCCAGCTCCCAGCCCCACGAACGCAGGGAGCAGTACTTC.

The V call is TRBV7-2, the J call TRBJ1-2; no clear D. Trimming cost V 5 bases and J 4 bases, with 14 bases left between them. Germline CDR1 SGHTA, CDR2 FQGNSA. This CDR3 has 14 residues. CDR3 DNA sequence: TGTGCCAGCAGCCCCGACGGGGTTGGCTATGGCTACACCTTC. Translated: CASSPDGVGYGYTF.

The V call is TRBV30, the J call TRBJ1-2; 8 bases are a match to TRBD1. V lost 2 bases, J lost 0 bases, and 11 bases stayed unmatched. CDR1 and CDR2 (germline): GTSNPN, SVGIG (reference sequence). The CDR3 length is 17 residues. The chain's CDR3 is CAWSRWDRLGANYGYTF. CDR3 DNA: TGTGCCTGGAGTAGGTGGGACAGGCTGGGGGCTAACTATGGCTACACCTTC.

A few counts support this clone. This chain uses TRBV6-6 with TRBJ2-7; D possibly corresponds to TRBD2 (6 bases). V was shortened by 5 bases and J by 2 bases, with 7 bases between the two germline ends. The germline V gene has CDR1 MNHNY and CDR2 SVGAGI (reference sequence). CDR3 size: 12 residues. This CDR3 reads CASSPGAYEQYF. The CDR3 DNA reads TGTGCCAGCAGTCCGGGGGCCTACGAGCAGTACTTC.

The CDR3 loop reads CASSRGTGREQYF. The CDR3 DNA sequence: TGTGCCAGCAGCCGGGGGACAGGACGGGAGCAGTACTTC. The J gene is TRBJ2-7, the V gene TRBV3-1 (or the pseudogene TRBV3-2), with 8 bases matching TRBD1. The CDR3 totals 13 residues. The germline CDR1 and CDR2 sequences are LGHDT and YNNKEL (reference sequence). The junction had 6 bases not matched to a gene; V was cut back by 4 bases and J by 7 bases.

The chain employs TRBV6-6 and TRBJ2-2; D remains unclear. This CDR3 has 12 residues. From germline, CDR1 is MNHNY and CDR2 SVGAGI (reference sequence). The V gene lost 8 bases and the J gene lost 6 bases, with 10 bases spanning the gap. In DNA, the CDR3 is TGTGCCAGCTCCCTTGTCCCCGGGGAGCTGTTTTTT. It is translated as CASSLVPGELFF.

V usage is TRBV5-6 and J usage is TRBJ1-4; a weak D match, TRBD1 (6 bases). CDR1 is SGHDT and CDR2 is YYEEEE in the germline V gene. The ends were cut back, 4 bases at V and 6 bases at J, with 13 bases in the middle. The CDR3 totals 14 residues. CDR3 DNA: TGTGCCAGCAGCCTAGCAGGGGAGTATGAAAAACTGTTTTTT. This encodes CASSLAGEYEKLFF. The full variable domain, completed using reference TRBV5-6 and TRBJ1-4, is DAGVTQSPTHLIKTRGQQVTLRCSPKSGHDTVSWYQQALGQGPQFIFQYYEEEERQRGNFPDRFSGHQFPNYSSELNVNALLLGDSALYLCASSLAGEYEKLFFGSGTQLSVL.

This chain links TRBV5-4 with TRBJ2-3, with 8 bases fitting TRBD1. The CDR3 is made up of 16 amino acids. Trimming removed 3 bases from V and 2 bases from J; junction bases left unmatched: 8. CDR1 and CDR2 from the germline V gene are SGHNT and YYREEE (reference sequence). Here the CDR3 DNA reads TGTGCCAGCAGCTCCGGCCTGACAGGGGACACAGATACGCAGTATTTT. Translating gives CASSSGLTGDTDTQYF.

The chain is built from TRBV18 and TRBJ1-4; 8 bases fit TRBD1. The germline CDR1 and CDR2 sequences are KGHSH and LQKENI. The V gene end was trimmed by 4 bases and the J gene end by 7 bases; junction bases not matched to a gene: 8. This CDR3 has 15 residues. The chain's CDR3 is CASSLTPDRVEKLFF. In nucleotides, the CDR3 is TGTGCCAGCTCACTAACGCCGGACAGGGTTGAAAAACTGTTTTTT.

V usage is TRBV3-1 (or the pseudogene TRBV3-2) and J usage is TRBJ2-3; D is possibly TRBD1 or TRBD2 (10 bases each). The CDR3 spans 23 residues. The ends were cut back, 0 bases at V and 2 bases at J, with 33 bases in the middle. Germline CDR1 LGHDT, CDR2 YNNKEL (reference sequence). The DNA for the CDR3 is TGTGCCAGCAGCCAAGACCGACAGGGGGCTGTAGCGGGAGGCCACGGACCCACAGATACGCAGTATTTT. It is translated as CASSQDRQGAVAGGHGPTDTQYF.

This chain links TRBV19 with TRBJ1-1; D may be TRBD1 (6 bases). CDR1 is LNHDA and CDR2 is SQIVND in the germline V gene (reference sequence). There are 14 residues in the CDR3. V lost 11 bases and J lost 2, with 18 bases in between. The CDR3 here is CAASRGEVNTEAFF. The CDR3 coding sequence is TGTGCCGCCAGCAGGGGCGAGGTAAACACTGAAGCTTTCTTT.

The chain carries TRBV5-1 and TRBJ1-1, with D perhaps matching TRBD1 (5 bases). The CDR3 extends over 13 amino acids. Trimming took off 1 base at V and 3 bases at J, with 7 bases between the two ends. Germline V gene data show CDR1 as SGHRS and CDR2 as YFSETQ. The DNA of the CDR3 is TGCGCCAGCAGCTTGAAACAGGACACTGAAGCTTTCTTT. Translating it yields CASSLKQDTEAFF.

Details on this clone: Other DNA sequences in the sample encode the same CDR3. The chain joins TRBV30 to TRBJ2-2; 14 nucleotides agree with TRBD2. This CDR3 is 18 amino acids long. After removal of 1 base from V and 5 bases from J, the junction contained 9 bases not matched to a gene. Germline CDR1 reads GTSNPN; CDR2 reads SVGIG (reference sequence). This CDR3 is CAWSGGRLAGGRTGELFF. The CDR3 DNA reads as TGTGCCTGGAGTGGTGGGAGACTAGCGGGGGGGCGGACCGGGGAGCTGTTTTTT.

This clone came up once. A read error is likely, as this CDR3 ends without the conserved phenylalanine or tryptophan. The DNA is left out, because the CDR3 cannot be placed on it with certainty; the CDR3 is given as TCRdb lists it. The chain joins TRBV6-4 to TRBJ1-2; the table's D call, TRBD1, was not checked against the DNA. Termini included, the CDR3 measures 10 amino acids. CDR1 is MRHNA, CDR2 SNTAGT, per germline. This CDR3 is CASSGRGLPP.

This chain links TRBV10-3 with TRBJ1-6; D perhaps matches TRBD1 (5 bases). The CDR3 covers 13 residues. The V gene lost 5 bases and the J gene lost 10 bases, with 12 bases spanning the gap. Looked up from germline, CDR1 is ENHRY and CDR2 is SYGVKD. The CDR3 DNA reads TGTGCCATCAGTTCCAGGGATGGATCACCCCTCCACTTT. This codes for CAISSRDGSPLHF.

The chain employs TRBV11-1 and TRBJ2-7, with 8 bases that match TRBD2. The J segment lost 2 bases and the V segment lost 3 bases, leaving 3 bases of the junction unmatched. Germline V CDR1 and CDR2: SGHAT, FQDESV (reference sequence). The CDR3 runs to 14 residues. CDR3 in DNA: TGTGCCAGCAGCTTTCGGGGGGGAACCTACGAGCAGTACTTC. Translation gives CASSFRGGTYEQYF.

The chain employs TRBV7-8 and TRBJ1-1; TRBD1 aligns across 7 bases. The length of the CDR3 is 15 residues. The V and J ends lost 3 bases and 7 bases, in that order; junction bases with no gene match: 11. Germline lookup yields CDR1 SGHVS and CDR2 FQNEAQ. The CDR3 sequence is CASSFGTVPVGEAFF. In DNA form, the CDR3 reads TGTGCCAGCAGCTTTGGGACAGTCCCGGTCGGTGAAGCTTTCTTT.

The V and J genes are TRBV5-1 and TRBJ1-1, with TRBD1 matching 8 bases. Unmatched junction bases numbered 5, after V lost 0 bases and J lost 1 base. This CDR3 spans 16 amino acids. The V gene's germline CDR1 is SGHRS and CDR2 YFSETQ. This chain's CDR3 is CASSLAPGTGNTEAFF. The CDR3 DNA sequence: TGCGCCAGCAGCTTGGCGCCCGGGACAGGGAACACTGAAGCTTTCTTT.

The chain joins TRBV24-1 to TRBJ1-5; tentatively, D is TRBD1 (5 bases). The CDR3 contains 14 residues. Trimming cost V 9 bases and J 4 bases, with 15 bases left between them. Germline V gene sequence: CDR1 KGHDR, CDR2 SFDVKD. CDR3 loop: CATAPRDLNQPQHF. CDR3 coding DNA: TGTGCCACCGCTCCCAGGGATTTGAATCAGCCCCAGCATTTT.

This clone was observed a few times. V usage is TRBV19 and J usage is TRBJ2-1, with 8 positions matching TRBD2. There are 15 residues in the CDR3. Germline values: CDR1 LNHDA, CDR2 SQIVND (reference sequence). J lost 4 bases, V lost 5 bases, and 7 bases had no gene match. CDR3 sequence (DNA): TGTGCCAGTAGTGCTACGGGAGGGGGGTACAATGAGCAGTTCTTC. Protein product: CASSATGGGYNEQFF.

The rearrangement uses TRBV19 and TRBJ1-2; TRBD1 agrees at 8 bases. CDR3 length: 15 amino acids. Germline loops: CDR1 LNHDA, CDR2 SQIVND (reference sequence). The V segment lost 4 bases and the J segment 4 bases; nucleotides outside the gene matches: 8. This CDR3 is CASSTPDRGGYGYTF. The CDR3 nucleotides read TGTGCCAGTAGTACCCCCGACAGGGGTGGCTATGGCTACACCTTC.

The chain links TRBV28 to TRBJ1-2, with 7 bases matching TRBD1. Germline V gene data show CDR1 as MDHEN and CDR2 as SYDVKM. J lost 6 bases, V lost 5 bases, and 18 bases had no gene match. This CDR3 spans 17 amino acids. The CDR3 coding sequence is TGTGCCAGCAGTACAGGGGACTTCTTTCAAGGGTTCCATGGCTACACCTTC. It yields the protein CASSTGDFFQGFHGYTF.

The rearrangement uses TRBV2 and TRBJ1-1, with 8 bases that match TRBD1. The J segment lost 5 bases and the V segment lost 7 bases, leaving 6 bases of the junction unmatched. CDR3 length: 13 amino acids. The germline gives CDR1 SNHLY, CDR2 FYNNEI. The CDR3, as DNA: TGTGCCAGCATTAGACAGGGGAATACTGAAGCTTTCTTT. This translates into CASIRQGNTEAFF. The variable domain in full, completed from reference TRBV2 and TRBJ1-1, reads EPEVTQTPSHQVTQMGQEVILRCVPISNHLYFYWYRQILGQKVEFLVSFYNNEISEKSEIFDDQFSVERPDGSNFTLKIRSTKLEDSAMYFCASIRQGNTEAFFGQGTRLTVV.

This clone showed up just a few times. This sequence joins TRBV2 and TRBJ1-1, with D perhaps matching TRBD1 (5 bases). CDR3 size: 14 residues. The germline CDR1 and CDR2 sequences are SNHLY and FYNNEI. V was trimmed by 7 bases and J by 5 bases, leaving 17 bases between them. CDR3 sequence: CASTLQGTATEAFF. In DNA form, the CDR3 reads TGTGCCAGCACTCTGCAGGGAACCGCAACTGAAGCTTTCTTT.

The CDR3: CASSFSVGAGGSDTQYF. In DNA form, the CDR3 reads TGTGCCAGCAGCTTCTCCGTCGGAGCGGGAGGTTCAGATACGCAGTATTTT. The chain couples TRBV7-9 to TRBJ2-3, with 9 bases fitting TRBD2. Germline CDR1 is SEHNR and CDR2 is FQNEAQ (reference sequence). J was trimmed by 4 bases and V by 3 bases; bases with no gene match: 11. The CDR3 consists of 17 residues.

The chain joins TRBV7-3 to TRBJ2-1, with 7 bases that match TRBD2. Germline CDR1 is SGHTA and CDR2 is FQGTGA. This CDR3 is 16 amino acids long. V lost 3 bases and J lost 1; bases outside the gene matches: 6. CDR3 region: CASSFGGSRSYNEQFF. CDR3 sequence (DNA): TGTGCCAGCAGCTTCGGGGGGAGTCGGTCCTACAATGAGCAGTTCTTC.